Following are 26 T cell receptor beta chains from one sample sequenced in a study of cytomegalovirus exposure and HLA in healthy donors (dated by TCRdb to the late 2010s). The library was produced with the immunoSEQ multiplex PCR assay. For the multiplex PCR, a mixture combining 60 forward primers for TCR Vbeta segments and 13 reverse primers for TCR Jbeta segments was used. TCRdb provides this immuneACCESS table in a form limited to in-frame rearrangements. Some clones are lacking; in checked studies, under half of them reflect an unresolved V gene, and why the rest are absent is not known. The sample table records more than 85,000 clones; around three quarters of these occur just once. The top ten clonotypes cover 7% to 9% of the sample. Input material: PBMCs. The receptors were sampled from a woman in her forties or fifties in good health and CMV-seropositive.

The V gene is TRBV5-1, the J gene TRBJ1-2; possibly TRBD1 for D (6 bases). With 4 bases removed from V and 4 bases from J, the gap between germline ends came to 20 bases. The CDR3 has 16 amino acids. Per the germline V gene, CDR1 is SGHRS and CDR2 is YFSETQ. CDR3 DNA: TGCGCCAGCAGCCCGACTTCGACAGGCGCGTTCTATGGCTACACCTTC. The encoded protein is CASSPTSTGAFYGYTF.

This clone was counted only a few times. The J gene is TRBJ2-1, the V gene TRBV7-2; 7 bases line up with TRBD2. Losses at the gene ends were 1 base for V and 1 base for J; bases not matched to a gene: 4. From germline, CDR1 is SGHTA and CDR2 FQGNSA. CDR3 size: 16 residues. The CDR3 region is CASSLGLAASYNEQFF. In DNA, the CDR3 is TGTGCCAGCAGCTTAGGGCTAGCGGCATCCTACAATGAGCAGTTCTTC.

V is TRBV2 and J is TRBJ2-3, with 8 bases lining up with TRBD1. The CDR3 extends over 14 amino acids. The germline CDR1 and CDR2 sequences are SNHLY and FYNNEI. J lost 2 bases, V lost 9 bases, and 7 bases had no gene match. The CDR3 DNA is TGTGCCAGTCAAGGACAGGGTCCCACAGATACGCAGTATTTT. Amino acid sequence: CASQGQGPTDTQYF.

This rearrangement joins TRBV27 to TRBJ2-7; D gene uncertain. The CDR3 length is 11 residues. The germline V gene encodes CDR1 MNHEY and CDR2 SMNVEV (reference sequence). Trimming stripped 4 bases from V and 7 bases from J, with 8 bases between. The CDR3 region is CASSSGWEQYF. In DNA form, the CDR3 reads TGTGCCAGCAGTTCAGGCTGGGAGCAGTACTTC.

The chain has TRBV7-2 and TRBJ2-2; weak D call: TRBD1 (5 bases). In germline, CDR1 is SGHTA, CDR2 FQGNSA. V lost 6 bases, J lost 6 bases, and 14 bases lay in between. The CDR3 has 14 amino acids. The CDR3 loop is CASSQGAVAGELFF. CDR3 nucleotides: TGTGCCAGCAGTCAAGGGGCAGTCGCCGGGGAGCTGTTTTTT. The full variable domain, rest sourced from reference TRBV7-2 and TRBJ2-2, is GAGVSQSPSNKVTEKGKDVELRCDPISGHTALYWYRQSLGQGLEFLIYFQGNSAPDKSGLPSDRFSAERTGGSVSTLTIQRTQQEDSAVYLCASSQGAVAGELFFGEGSRLTVL.

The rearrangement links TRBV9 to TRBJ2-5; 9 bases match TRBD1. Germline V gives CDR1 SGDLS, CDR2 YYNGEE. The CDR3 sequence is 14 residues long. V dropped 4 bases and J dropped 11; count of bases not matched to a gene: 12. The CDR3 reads CASSSAGTGKEQYF. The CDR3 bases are TGTGCCAGCAGCTCAGCCGGGACAGGGAAAGAGCAGTACTTC.

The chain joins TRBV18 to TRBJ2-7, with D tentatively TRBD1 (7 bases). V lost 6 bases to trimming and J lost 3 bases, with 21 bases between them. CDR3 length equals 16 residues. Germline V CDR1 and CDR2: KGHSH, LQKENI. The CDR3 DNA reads TGTGCCAGCTCGGCAATGAGCGGAGGGGGCCTCTACGAGCAGTACTTC. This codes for CASSAMSGGGLYEQYF.

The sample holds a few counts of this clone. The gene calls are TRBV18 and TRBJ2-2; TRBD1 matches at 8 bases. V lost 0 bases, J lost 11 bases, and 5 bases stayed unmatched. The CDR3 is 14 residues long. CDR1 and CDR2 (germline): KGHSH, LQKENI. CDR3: CASSPPARGQELFF. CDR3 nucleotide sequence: TGTGCCAGCTCACCACCCGCCAGGGGGCAAGAGCTGTTTTTT.

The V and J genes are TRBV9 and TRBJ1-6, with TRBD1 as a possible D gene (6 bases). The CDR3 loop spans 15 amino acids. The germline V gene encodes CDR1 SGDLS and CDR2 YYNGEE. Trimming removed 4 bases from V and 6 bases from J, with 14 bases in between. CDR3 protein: CASSRAGVPNSPLHF. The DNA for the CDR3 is TGTGCCAGCAGCAGGGCAGGGGTTCCTAATTCACCCCTCCACTTT.

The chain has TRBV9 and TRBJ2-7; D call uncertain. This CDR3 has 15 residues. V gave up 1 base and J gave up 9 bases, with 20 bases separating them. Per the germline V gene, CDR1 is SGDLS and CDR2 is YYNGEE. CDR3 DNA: TGTGCCAGCAGCGTATCCGCCAACTCCTACGAGCGGCAGTACTTC. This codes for CASSVSANSYERQYF.

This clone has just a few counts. CDR3 nucleotide sequence: TGTGCCAGCTCACCCTCGGGACAGGGGACTGAAGCTTTCTTT. Its translation: CASSPSGQGTEAFF. This chain connects TRBV18 to TRBJ1-1; TRBD1 matches 10 bases. Trimming cost V 3 bases and J 5 bases; bases outside gene matches: 3. The CDR3 is 14 residues long. Germline V CDR1 and CDR2: KGHSH, LQKENI.

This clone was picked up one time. CDR3 region: CASSLPEASYEQYF. CDR3 nucleotide sequence: TGTGCCAGCAGCTTACCGGAGGCATCCTACGAGCAGTACTTC. The rearrangement links TRBV7-9 to TRBJ2-7, with a possible D match to TRBD2 (5 bases). CDR1 is SEHNR and CDR2 is FQNEAQ in the germline V gene (reference sequence). V dropped 2 bases and J dropped 1 base, with 9 bases sitting between them. This CDR3 has 14 amino acids.

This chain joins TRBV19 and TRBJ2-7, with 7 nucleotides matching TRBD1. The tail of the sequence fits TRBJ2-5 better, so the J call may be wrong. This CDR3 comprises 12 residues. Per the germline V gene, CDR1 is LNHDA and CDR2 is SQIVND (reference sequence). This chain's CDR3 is CASSGTEETQYF. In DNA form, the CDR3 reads TGTGCCAGTAGTGGGACAGAAGAGACCCAGTACTTC.

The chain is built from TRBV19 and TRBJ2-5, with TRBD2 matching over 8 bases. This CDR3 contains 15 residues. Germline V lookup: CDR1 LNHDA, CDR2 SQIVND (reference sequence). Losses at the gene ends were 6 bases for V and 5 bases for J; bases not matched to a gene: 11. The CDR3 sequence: CASSPSEAGDETQYF. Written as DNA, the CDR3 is TGTGCCAGTAGCCCTTCGGAAGCGGGGGATGAGACCCAGTACTTC.

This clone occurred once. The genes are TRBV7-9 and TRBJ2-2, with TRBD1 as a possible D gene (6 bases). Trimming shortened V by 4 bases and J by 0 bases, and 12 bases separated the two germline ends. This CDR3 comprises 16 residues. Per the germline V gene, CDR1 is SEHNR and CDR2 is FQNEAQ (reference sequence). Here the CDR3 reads CASSSGAESNTGELFF. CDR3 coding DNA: TGTGCCAGCAGCTCAGGGGCAGAATCGAACACCGGGGAGCTGTTTTTT.

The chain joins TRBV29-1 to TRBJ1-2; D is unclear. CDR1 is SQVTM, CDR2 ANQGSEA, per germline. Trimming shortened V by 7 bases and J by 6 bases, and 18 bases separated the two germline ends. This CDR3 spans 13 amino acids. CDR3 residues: CSANPEGHNGYTF. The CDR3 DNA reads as TGCAGCGCTAACCCGGAGGGTCACAATGGCTACACCTTC.

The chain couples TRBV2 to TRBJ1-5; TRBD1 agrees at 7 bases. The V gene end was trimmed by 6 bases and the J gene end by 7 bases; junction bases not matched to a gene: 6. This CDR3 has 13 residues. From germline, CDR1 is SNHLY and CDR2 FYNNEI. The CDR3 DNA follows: TGTGCCAGCAGCACAGGGGAAATACAGCCCCAGCATTTT. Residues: CASSTGEIQPQHF.

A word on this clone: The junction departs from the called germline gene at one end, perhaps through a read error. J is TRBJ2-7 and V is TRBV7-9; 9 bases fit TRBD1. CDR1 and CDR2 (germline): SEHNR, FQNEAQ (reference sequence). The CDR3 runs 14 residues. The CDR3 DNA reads TGTTCCAGCTTCCAATGGGACAGGGACTACGAGCAGTACTTC. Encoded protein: CSSFQWDRDYEQYF.

CDR3 DNA sequence: TGCGCCAGCAGCCCGGGACTATTTGCGACTACCGAAGAGACCCAGTACTTC. Encoded protein: CASSPGLFATTEETQYF. This chain links TRBV4-1 with TRBJ2-5; 7 nucleotides agree with TRBD2. Germline-derived CDR1 and CDR2 are MGHRA and YSYEKL. The CDR3 extends over 17 amino acids. Germline trimming cut 4 bases from V and 3 bases from J; bases unmatched to any gene: 14.

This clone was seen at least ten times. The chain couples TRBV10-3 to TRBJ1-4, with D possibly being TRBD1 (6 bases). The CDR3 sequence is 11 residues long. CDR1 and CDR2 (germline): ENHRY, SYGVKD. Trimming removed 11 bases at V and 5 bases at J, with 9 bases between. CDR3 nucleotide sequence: TGTGCCTCAGGGGAAAATGAAAAACTGTTTTTT. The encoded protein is CASGENEKLFF.

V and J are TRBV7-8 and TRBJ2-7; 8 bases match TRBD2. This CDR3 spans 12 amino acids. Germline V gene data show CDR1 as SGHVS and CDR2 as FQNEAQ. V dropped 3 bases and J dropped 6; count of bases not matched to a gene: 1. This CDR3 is CASSFTSGEQYF. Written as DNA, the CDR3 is TGTGCCAGCAGCTTCACTAGCGGCGAGCAGTACTTC. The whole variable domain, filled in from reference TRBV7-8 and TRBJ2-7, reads GAGVSQSPRYKVAKRGQDVALRCDPISGHVSLFWYQQALGQGPEFLTYFQNEAQLDKSGLPSDRFFAERPEGSVSTLKIQRTQQEDSAVYLCASSFTSGEQYFGPGTRLTVT.

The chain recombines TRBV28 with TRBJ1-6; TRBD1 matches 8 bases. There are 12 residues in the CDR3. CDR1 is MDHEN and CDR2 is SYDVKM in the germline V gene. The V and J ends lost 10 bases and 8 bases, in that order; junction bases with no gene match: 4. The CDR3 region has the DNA TGTGCCACTAAACAGGGGGATTCACCCCTCCACTTT. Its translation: CATKQGDSPLHF.

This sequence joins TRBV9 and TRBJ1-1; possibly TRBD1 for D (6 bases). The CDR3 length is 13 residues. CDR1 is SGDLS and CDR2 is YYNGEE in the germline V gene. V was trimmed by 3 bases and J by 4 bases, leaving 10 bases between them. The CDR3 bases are TGTGCCAGCAGCGCCCAACAGGGCACTGAAGCTTTCTTT. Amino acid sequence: CASSAQQGTEAFF.

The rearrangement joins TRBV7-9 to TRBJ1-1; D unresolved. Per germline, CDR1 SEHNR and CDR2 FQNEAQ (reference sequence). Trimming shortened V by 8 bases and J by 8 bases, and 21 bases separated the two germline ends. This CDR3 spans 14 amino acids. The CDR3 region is CASAVVRREDEAFF. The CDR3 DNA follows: TGTGCCAGCGCAGTCGTAAGGAGGGAAGACGAAGCTTTCTTT.

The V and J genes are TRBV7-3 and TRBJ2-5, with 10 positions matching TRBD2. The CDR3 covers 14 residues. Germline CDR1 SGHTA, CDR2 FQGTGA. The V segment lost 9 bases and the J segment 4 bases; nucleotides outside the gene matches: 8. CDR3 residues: CARPPGLAIETQYF. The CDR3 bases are TGTGCCAGGCCCCCGGGACTAGCGATAGAGACCCAGTACTTC.

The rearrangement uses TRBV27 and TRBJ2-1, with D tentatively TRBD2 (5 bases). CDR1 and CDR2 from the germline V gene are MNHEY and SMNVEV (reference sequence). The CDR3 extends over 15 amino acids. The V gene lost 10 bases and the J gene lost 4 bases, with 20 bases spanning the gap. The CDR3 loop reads CATNPTGWGYNEQFF. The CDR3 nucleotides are TGTGCCACCAATCCCACGGGGTGGGGATACAATGAGCAGTTCTTC.